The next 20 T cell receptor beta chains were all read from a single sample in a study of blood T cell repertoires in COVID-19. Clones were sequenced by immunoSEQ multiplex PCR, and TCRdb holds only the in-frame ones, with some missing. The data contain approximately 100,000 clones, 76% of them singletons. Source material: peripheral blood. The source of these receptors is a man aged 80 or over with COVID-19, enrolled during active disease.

CDR3 bases: TGTGCCAGCTCCCAAGGGACAGGGAACACTGAAGCTTTCTTT. It encodes CASSQGTGNTEAFF. The J gene is TRBJ1-1, the V gene TRBV18, with 8 bases matching TRBD1. CDR1 is KGHSH, CDR2 LQKENI, per germline. After removal of 6 bases from V and 1 base from J, the junction contained 4 bases not matched to a gene. The CDR3 is made up of 14 amino acids.

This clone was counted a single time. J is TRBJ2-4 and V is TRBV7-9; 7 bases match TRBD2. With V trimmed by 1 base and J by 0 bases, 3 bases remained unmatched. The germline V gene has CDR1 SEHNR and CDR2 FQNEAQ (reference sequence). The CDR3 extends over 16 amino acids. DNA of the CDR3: TGTGCCAGCAGCTTAGGAGCGGGATTAGCCAAAAACATTCAGTACTTC. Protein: CASSLGAGLAKNIQYF. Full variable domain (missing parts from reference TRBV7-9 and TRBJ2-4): DTGVSQNPRHKITKRGQNVTFRCDPISEHNRLYWYRQTLGQGPEFLTYFQNEAQLEKSRLLSDRFSAERPKGSFSTLEIQRTEQGDSAMYLCASSLGAGLAKNIQYFGAGTRLSVL.

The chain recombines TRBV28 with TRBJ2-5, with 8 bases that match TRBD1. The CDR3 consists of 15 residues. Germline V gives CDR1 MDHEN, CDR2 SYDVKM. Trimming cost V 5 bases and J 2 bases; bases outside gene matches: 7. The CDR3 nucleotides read TGTGCCAGCAGTCTCCTCGGGACAGGACAAGAGACCCAGTACTTC. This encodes CASSLLGTGQETQYF. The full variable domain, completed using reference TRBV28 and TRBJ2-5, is DVKVTQSSRYLVKRTGEKVFLECVQDMDHENMFWYRQDPGLGLRLIYFSYDVKMKEKGDIPEGYSVSREKKERFSLILESASTNQTSMYLCASSLLGTGQETQYFGPGTRLLVL.

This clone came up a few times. The CDR3 is CASSQITLAGGPREQYF. The CDR3 DNA sequence: TGTGCCAGCAGCCAGATAACTCTAGCGGGAGGGCCCCGGGAGCAGTACTTC. The V call is TRBV4-2, the J call TRBJ2-7; 12 bases match TRBD2. The CDR3 is made up of 17 amino acids. V lost 3 bases and J lost 7; bases outside the gene matches: 13. Germline V gene data show CDR1 as LGHNA and CDR2 as YNFKEQ.

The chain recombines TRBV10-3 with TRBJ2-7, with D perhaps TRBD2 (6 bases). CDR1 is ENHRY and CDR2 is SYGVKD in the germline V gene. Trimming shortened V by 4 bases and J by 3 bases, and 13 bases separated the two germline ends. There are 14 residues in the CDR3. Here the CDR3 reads CAISGWDSLYEQYF. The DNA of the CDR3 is TGTGCCATCAGTGGATGGGACTCCCTCTACGAGCAGTACTTC.

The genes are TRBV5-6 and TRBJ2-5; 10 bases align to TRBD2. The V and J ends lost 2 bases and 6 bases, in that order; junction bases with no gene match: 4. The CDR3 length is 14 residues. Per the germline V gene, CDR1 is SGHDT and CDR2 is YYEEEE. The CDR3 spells CASSFLAGVQTQYF. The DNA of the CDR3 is TGTGCCAGCAGCTTCCTAGCGGGAGTACAGACCCAGTACTTC.

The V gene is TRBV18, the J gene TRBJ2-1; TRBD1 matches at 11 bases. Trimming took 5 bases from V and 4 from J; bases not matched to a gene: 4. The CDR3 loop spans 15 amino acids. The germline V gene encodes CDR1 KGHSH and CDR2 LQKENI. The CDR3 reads CASSADRGRYNEQFF. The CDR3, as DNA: TGTGCCAGCTCAGCGGACAGGGGGCGGTACAATGAGCAGTTCTTC.

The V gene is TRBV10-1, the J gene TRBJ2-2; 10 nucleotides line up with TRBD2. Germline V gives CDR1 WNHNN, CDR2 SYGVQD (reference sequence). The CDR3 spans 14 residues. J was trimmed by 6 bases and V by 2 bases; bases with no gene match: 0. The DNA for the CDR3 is TGCGCCAGCAGTGAGCTAGCGGGAGCCGGGGAGCTGTTTTTT. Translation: CASSELAGAGELFF.

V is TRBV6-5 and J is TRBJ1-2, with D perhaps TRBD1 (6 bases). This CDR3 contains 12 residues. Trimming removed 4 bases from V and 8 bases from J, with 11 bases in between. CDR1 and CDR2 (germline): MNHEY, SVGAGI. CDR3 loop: CASSLQGYGYTF. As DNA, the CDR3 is TGTGCCAGCAGTTTACAGGGTTACGGCTACACCTTC.

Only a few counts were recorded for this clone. This CDR3 is CASCLAGGGEQFF. The CDR3 DNA sequence: TGTGCCAGCTGCCTAGCGGGAGGAGGTGAGCAGTTCTTC. This chain connects TRBV2 to TRBJ2-1; 11 positions agree with TRBD2. V dropped 8 bases and J dropped 9; count of bases not matched to a gene: 6. This CDR3 contains 13 residues. The germline CDR1 and CDR2 sequences are SNHLY and FYNNEI.

CDR3 bases: TGTGCCAGCAGTTCCGCGGGAGTGGTTATAGATACGCAGTATTTT. It is translated as CASSSAGVVIDTQYF. The chain is built from TRBV28 and TRBJ2-3; TRBD2 agrees at 7 bases. From germline, CDR1 is MDHEN and CDR2 SYDVKM. The length of the CDR3 is 15 residues. After removal of 4 bases from V and 5 bases from J, the junction contained 9 bases not matched to a gene.

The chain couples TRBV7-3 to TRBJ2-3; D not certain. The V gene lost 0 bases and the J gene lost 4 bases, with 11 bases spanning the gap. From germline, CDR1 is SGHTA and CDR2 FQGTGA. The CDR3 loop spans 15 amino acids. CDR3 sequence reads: CASSLTVAYADTQYF. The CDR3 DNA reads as TGTGCCAGCAGCTTAACAGTAGCTTACGCAGATACGCAGTATTTT. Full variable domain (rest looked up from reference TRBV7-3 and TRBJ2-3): GAGVSQTPSNKVTEKGKYVELRCDPISGHTALYWYRQSLGQGPEFLIYFQGTGAADDSGLPNDRFFAVRPEGSVSTLKIQRTERGDSAVYLCASSLTVAYADTQYFGPGTRLTVL.

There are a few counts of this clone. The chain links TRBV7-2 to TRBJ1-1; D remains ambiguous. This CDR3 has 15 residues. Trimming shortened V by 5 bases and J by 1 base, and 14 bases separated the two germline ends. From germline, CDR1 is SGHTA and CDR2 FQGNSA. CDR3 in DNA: TGTGCCAGCAGCCCCACAGCCAGGTGGAACACTGAAGCTTTCTTT. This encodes CASSPTARWNTEAFF.

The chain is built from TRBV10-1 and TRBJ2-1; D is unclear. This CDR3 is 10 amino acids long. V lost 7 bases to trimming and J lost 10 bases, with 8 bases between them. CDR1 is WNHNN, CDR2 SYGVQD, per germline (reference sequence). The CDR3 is CASKEREQFF. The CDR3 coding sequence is TGCGCCAGCAAGGAGAGGGAGCAGTTCTTC.

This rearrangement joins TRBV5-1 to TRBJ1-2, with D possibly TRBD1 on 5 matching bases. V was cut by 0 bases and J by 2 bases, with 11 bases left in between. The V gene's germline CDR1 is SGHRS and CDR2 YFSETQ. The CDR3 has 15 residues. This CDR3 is CASSLAGGANYGYTF. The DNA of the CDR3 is TGCGCCAGCAGCTTGGCCGGCGGGGCCAACTATGGCTACACCTTC. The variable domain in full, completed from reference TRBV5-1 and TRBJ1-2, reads KAGVTQTPRYLIKTRGQQVTLSCSPISGHRSVSWYQQTPGQGLQFLFEYFSETQRNKGNFPGRFSGRQFSNSRSEMNVSTLELGDSALYLCASSLAGGANYGYTFGSGTRLTVV.

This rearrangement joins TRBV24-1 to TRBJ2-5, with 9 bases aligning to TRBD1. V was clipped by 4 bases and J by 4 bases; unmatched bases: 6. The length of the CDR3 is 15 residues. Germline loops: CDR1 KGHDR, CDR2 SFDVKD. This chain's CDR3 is CATSDTTTGGETQYF. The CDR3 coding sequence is TGTGCCACCAGTGACACCACGACAGGGGGAGAGACCCAGTACTTC.

CDR3 region: CASSQGGAGGFEQYF. The CDR3 nucleotides are TGTGCCAGCAGCCAAGGAGGAGCGGGGGGCTTCGAGCAGTACTTC. The rearrangement links TRBV3-1 (or the pseudogene TRBV3-2) to TRBJ2-7, with 9 bases matching TRBD2. The CDR3 contains 15 residues. Germline values: CDR1 LGHDT, CDR2 YNNKEL (reference sequence). J gave up 6 bases and V 1 base, and 7 bases lay outside the gene matches.

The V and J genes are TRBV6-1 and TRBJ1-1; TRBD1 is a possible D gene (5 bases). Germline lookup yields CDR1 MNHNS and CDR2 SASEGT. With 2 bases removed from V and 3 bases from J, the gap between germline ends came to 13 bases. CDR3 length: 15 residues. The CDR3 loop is CASSETQGQYTEAFF. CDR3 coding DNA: TGTGCCAGCAGTGAAACCCAGGGTCAGTACACTGAAGCTTTCTTT.

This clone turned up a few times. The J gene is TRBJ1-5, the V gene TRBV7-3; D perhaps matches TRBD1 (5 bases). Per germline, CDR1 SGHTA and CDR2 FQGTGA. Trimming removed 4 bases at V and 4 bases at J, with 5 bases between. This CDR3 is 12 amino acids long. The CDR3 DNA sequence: TGTGCCAGCAGCTCAGGGAATCAGCCCCAGCATTTT. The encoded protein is CASSSGNQPQHF.

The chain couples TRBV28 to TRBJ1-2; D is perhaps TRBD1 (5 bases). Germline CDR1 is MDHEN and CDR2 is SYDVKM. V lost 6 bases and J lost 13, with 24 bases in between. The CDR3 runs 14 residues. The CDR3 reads CASSTPGNRPECTF. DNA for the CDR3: TGTGCCAGCAGCACCCCCGGTAACAGGCCGGAATGCACCTTC.